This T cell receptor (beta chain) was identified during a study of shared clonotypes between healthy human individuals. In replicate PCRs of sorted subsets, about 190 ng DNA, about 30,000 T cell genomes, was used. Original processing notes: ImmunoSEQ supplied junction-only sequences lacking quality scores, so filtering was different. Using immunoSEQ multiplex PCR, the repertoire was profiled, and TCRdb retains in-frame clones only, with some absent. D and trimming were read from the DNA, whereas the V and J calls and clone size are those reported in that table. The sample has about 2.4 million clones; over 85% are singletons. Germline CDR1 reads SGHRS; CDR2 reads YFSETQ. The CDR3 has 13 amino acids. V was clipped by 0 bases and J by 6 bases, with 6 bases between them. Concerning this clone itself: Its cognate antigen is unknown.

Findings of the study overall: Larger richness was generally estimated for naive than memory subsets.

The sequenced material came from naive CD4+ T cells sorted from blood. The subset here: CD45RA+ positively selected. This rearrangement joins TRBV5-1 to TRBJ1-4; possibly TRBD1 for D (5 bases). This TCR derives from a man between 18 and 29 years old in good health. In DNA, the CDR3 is TGCGCCAGCAGCTTGGAGGGGCATGAAAAACTGTTTTTT. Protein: CASSLEGHEKLFF.